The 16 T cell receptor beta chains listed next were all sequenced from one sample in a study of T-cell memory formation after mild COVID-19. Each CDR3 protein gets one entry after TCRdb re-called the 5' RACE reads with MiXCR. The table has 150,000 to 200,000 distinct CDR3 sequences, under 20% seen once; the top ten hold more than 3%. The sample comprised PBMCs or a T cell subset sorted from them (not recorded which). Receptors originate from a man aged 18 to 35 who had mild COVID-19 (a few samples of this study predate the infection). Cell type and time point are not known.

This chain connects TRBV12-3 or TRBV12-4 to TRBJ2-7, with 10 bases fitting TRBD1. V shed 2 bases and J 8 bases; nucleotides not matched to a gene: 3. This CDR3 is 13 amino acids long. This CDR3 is CASSLRDRGQQYV. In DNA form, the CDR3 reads TGTGCCAGCAGTTTACGGGACAGGGGTCAGCAGTACGTC.

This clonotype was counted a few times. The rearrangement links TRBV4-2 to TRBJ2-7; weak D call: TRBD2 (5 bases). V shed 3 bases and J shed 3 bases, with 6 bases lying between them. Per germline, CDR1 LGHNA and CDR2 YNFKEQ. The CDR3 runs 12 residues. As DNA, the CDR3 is TGTGCCAGCAGCCAGAGCGGCTACGAGCAGTACTTC. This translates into CASSQSGYEQYF.

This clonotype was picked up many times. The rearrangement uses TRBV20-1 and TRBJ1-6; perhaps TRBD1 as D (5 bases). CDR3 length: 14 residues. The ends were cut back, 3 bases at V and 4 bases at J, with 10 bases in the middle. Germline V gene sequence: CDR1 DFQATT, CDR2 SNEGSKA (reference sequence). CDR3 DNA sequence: TGCAGTGCTAGGGGGCGCGGGTATAATTCACCCCTCCACTTT. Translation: CSARGRGYNSPLHF.

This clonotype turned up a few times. The chain's CDR3 is CASSLTGANYEQYF. Written as DNA, the CDR3 is TGTGCCAGCAGCCTGACAGGGGCCAACTACGAGCAGTACTTC. The chain carries TRBV9 and TRBJ2-7; 8 bases fit TRBD1. There are 14 residues in the CDR3. Germline trimming cut 4 bases from V and 3 bases from J; bases unmatched to any gene: 6. The germline V gene encodes CDR1 SGDLS and CDR2 YYNGEE.

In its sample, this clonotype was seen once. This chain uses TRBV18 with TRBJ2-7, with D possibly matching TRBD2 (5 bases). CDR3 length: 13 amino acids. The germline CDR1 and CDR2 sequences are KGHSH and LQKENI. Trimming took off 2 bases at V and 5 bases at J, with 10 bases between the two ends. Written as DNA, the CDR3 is TGTGCCAGCTCACCAACCCTTAGCGACGAGCAGTACGTC. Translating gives CASSPTLSDEQYV.

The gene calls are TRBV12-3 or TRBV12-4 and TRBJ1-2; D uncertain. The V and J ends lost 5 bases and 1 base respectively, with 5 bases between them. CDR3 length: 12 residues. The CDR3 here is CASSVSNYGYTF. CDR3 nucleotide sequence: TGTGCCAGCAGTGTCAGTAACTATGGCTACACCTTC.

The CDR3 coding sequence is TGTGCCAGCAGCTACGACTACAATATCCTAGATACGCAGTATTTT. As protein: CASSYDYNILDTQYF. This rearrangement joins TRBV11-1 to TRBJ2-3; TRBD2 is a possible D gene (5 bases). The CDR3 is 15 amino acids. The germline V gene encodes CDR1 SGHAT and CDR2 FQDESV (reference sequence). Trimming took 4 bases from V and 5 from J, leaving 16 bases between them.

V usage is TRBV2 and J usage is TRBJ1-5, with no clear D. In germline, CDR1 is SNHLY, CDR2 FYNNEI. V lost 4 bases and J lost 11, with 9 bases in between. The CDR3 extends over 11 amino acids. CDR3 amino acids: CASSAGRTQHF. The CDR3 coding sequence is TGTGCCAGCAGTGCCGGCAGAACCCAGCATTTT.

This CDR3 is CASSVQSRSDNEQFF. The CDR3 nucleotides are TGTGCCAGTAGTGTGCAGTCGCGTTCGGACAATGAGCAGTTCTTC. The chain links TRBV19 to TRBJ2-1; D gene uncertain. CDR3 length: 15 amino acids. V shed 5 bases and J shed 5 bases, with 16 bases lying between them. Germline values: CDR1 LNHDA, CDR2 SQIVND (reference sequence). Full variable domain (outside the CDR3, taken from reference TRBV19 and TRBJ2-1): DGGITQSPKYLFRKEGQNVTLSCEQNLNHDAMYWYRQDPGQGLRLIYYSQIVNDFQKGDIAEGYSVSREKKESFPLTVTSAQKNPTAFYLCASSVQSRSDNEQFFGPGTRLTVL.

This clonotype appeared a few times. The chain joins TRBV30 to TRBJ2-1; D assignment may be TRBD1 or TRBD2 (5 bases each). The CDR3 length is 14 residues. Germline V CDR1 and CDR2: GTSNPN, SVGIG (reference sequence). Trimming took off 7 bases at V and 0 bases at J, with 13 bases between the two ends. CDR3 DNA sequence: TGTGCCTCCCCGGGGCGGAGCTCCTACAATGAGCAGTTCTTC. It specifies CASPGRSSYNEQFF.

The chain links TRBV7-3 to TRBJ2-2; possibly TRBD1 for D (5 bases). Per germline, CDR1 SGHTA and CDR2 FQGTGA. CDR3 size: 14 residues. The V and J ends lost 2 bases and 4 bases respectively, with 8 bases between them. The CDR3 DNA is TGTGCCAGCAGCTTAGGAAGGGGCACCGGGGAGCTGTTTTTT. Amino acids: CASSLGRGTGELFF.

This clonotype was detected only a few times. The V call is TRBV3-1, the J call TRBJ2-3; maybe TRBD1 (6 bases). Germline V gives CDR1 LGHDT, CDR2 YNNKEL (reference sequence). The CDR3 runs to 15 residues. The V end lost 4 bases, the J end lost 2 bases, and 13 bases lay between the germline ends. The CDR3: CASSPTGDFTDTQYF. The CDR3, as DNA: TGTGCCAGCAGCCCGACAGGTGATTTCACAGATACGCAGTATTTT.

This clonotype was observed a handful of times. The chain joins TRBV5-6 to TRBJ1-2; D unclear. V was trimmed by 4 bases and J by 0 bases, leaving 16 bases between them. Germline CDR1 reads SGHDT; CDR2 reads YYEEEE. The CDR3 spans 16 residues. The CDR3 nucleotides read TGTGCCAGCAGCCCCCGACCGGAATACACTAACTATGGCTACACCTTC. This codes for CASSPRPEYTNYGYTF.

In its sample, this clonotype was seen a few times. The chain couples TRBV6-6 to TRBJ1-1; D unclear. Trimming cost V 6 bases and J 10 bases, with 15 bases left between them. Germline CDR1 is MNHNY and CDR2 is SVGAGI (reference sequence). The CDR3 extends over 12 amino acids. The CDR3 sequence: CASSPTPERAFF. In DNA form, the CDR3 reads TGTGCCAGCAGCCCGACCCCTGAACGAGCTTTCTTT.

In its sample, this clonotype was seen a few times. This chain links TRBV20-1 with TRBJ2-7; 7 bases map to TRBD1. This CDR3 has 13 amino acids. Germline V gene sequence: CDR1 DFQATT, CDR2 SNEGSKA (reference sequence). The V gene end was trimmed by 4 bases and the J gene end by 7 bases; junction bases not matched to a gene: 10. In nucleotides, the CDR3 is TGCAGTGCTACCGACAGGGTTACGAGGGAGCAGTACTTC. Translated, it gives CSATDRVTREQYF.

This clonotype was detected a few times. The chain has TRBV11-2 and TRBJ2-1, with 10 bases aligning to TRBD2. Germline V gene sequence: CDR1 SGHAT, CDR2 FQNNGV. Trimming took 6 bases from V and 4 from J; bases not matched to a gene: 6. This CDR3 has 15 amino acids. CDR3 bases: TGTGCCAGCAGACACCTAGCGGGGGCGTACAATGAGCAGTTCTTC. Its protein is CASRHLAGAYNEQFF. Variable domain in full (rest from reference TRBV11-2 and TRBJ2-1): EAGVAQSPRYKIIEKRQSVAFWCNPISGHATLYWYQQILGQGPKLLIQFQNNGVVDDSQLPKDRFSAERLKGVDSTLKIQPAKLEDSAVYLCASRHLAGAYNEQFFGPGTRLTVL.